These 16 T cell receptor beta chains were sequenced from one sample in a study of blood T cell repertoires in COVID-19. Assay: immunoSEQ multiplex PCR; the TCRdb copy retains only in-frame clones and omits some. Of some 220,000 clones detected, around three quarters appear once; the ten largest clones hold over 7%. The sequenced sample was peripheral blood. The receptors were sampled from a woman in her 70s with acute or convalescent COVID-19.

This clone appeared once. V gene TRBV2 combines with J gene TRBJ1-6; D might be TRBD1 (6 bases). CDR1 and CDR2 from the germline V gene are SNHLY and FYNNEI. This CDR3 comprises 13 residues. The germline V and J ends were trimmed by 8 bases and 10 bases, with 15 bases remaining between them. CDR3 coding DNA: TGTGCCAGCTTCGGGACATTCCGGTCACCCCTCCACTTT. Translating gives CASFGTFRSPLHF.

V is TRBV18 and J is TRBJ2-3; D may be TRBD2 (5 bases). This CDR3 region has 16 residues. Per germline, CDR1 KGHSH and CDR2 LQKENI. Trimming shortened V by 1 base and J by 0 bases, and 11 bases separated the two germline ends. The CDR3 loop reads CASSPRGSSSTDTQYF. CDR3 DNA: TGTGCCAGCTCACCACGAGGGTCCTCTAGCACAGATACGCAGTATTTT.

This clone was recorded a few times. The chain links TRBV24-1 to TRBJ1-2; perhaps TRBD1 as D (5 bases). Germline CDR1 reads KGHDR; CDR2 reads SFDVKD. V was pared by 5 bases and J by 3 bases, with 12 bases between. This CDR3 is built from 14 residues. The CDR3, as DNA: TGTGCCACCAGTGCCGCCGACAGAGACTATGGCTACACCTTC. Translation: CATSAADRDYGYTF.

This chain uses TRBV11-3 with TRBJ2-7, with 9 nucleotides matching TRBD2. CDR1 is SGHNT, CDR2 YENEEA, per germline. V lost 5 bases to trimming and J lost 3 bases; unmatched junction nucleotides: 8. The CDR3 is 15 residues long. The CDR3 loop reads CASSPGLAGNYEQYF. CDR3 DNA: TGTGCCAGCAGCCCCGGGCTAGCGGGGAACTACGAGCAGTACTTC.

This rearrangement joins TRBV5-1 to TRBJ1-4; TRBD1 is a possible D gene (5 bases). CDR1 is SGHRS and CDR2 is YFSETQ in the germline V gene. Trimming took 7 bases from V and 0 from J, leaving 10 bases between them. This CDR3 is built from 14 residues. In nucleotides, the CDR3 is TGCGCCAGCTCTCCCAGGGCAACTAATGAAAAACTGTTTTTT. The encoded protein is CASSPRATNEKLFF.

CDR3 DNA sequence: TGTGCCTGGAGTGTAGGGGGAGTAGCCTACGAGCAGTACTTC. As protein: CAWSVGGVAYEQYF. The V and J genes are TRBV30 and TRBJ2-7; D may be TRBD1 (6 bases). The V end lost 0 bases, the J end lost 2 bases, and 11 bases lay between the germline ends. CDR1 GTSNPN and CDR2 SVGIG come from the germline V gene (reference sequence). CDR3 length equals 14 residues.

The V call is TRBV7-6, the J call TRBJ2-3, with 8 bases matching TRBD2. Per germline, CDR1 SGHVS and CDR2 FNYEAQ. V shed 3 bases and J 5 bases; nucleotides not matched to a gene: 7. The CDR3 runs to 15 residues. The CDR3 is CASSFSGATGDTQYF. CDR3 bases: TGTGCCAGCAGCTTTAGCGGGGCCACGGGAGATACGCAGTATTTT. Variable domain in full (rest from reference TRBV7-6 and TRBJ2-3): GAGVSQSPRYKVTKRGQDVALRCDPISGHVSLYWYRQALGQGPEFLTYFNYEAQQDKSGLPNDRFSAERPEGSISTLTIQRTEQRDSAMYRCASSFSGATGDTQYFGPGTRLTVL.

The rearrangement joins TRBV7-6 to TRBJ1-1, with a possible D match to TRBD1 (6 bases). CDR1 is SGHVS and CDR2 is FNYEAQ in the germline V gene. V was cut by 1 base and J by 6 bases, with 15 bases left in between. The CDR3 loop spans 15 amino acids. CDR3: CASSLERGSTAEAFF. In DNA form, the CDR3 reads TGTGCCAGCAGCTTAGAGAGGGGGAGCACGGCTGAAGCTTTCTTT.

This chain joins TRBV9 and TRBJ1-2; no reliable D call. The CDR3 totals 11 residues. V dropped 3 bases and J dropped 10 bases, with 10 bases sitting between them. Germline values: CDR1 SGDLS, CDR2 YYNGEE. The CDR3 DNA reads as TGTGCCAGCAGCGCCGGGGTCTACTACACCTTC. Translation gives CASSAGVYYTF.

The CDR3 is CASSPGTLGETQYF. For the CDR3, the DNA is TGTGCCAGCTCACCAGGGACACTCGGAGAGACCCAGTACTTC. The chain links TRBV18 to TRBJ2-5; TRBD1 is a possible D gene (6 bases). Per germline, CDR1 KGHSH and CDR2 LQKENI. The CDR3 has 14 amino acids. Between the trimmed V and J ends, which lost 2 bases and 4 bases, there was a span of 11 bases.

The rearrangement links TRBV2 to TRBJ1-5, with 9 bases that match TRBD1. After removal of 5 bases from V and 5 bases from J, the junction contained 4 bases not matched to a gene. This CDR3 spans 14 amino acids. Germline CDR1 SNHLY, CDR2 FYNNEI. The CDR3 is CASSRDRADQPQHF. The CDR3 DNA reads TGTGCCAGCAGTCGGGACAGGGCGGATCAGCCCCAGCATTTT.

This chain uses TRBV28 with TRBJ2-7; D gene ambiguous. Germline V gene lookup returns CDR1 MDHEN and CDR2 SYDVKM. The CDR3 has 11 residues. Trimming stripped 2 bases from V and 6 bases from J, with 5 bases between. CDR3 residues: CASSLGLEQYV. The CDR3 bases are TGTGCCAGCAGTTTAGGGCTCGAGCAGTACGTC.

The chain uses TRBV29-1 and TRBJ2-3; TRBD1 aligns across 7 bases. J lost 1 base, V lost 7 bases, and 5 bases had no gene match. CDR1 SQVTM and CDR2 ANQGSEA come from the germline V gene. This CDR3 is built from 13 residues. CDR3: CSAFGQGTDTQYF. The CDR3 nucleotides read TGCAGCGCATTCGGACAGGGCACAGATACGCAGTATTTT.

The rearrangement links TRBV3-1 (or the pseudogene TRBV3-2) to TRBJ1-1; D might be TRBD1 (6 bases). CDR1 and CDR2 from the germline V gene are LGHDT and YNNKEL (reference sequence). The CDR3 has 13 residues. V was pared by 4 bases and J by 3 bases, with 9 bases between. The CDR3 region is CASSLTGYTEAFF. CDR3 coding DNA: TGTGCCAGCAGCCTTACAGGGTACACTGAAGCTTTCTTT.

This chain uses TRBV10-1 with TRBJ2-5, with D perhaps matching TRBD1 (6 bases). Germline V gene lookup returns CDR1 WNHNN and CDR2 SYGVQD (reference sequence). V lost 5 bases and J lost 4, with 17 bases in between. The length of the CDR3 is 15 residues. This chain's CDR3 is CASSPQDSPRETQYF. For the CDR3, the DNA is TGCGCCAGCAGTCCTCAGGACAGTCCCAGAGAGACCCAGTACTTC.

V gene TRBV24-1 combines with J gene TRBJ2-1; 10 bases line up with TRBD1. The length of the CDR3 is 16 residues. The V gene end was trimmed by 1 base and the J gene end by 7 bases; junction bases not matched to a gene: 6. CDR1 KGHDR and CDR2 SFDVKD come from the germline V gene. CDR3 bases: TGTGCCACCAGTGATTTAGGACAGGGGGGAAAGAATGAGCAGTTCTTC. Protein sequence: CATSDLGQGGKNEQFF.